This TCR beta chain is drawn from a study of CD8 T cells in ankylosing spondylitis. Study results and limitations: Reportedly, disease-linked clones are significantly enriched in ankylosing spondylitis patients' matched synovial fluid.

Scientists made TCR beta libraries using quantitative 5'-RACE with molecular barcodes. Via MiXCR, TCRdb re-called the 5' RACE reads, giving one row per CDR3 protein. This table has 200,000 or so distinct CDR3 sequences, approximately 13% appearing once. Deletions cut 3 bases from V and 2 bases from J, with 13 bases between. The CDR3 consists of 15 residues. Germline V gives CDR1 ENHRY, CDR2 SYGVKD. Remarks on this clonotype: Its antigen is not identified.

The sequencing input was blood, either unsorted or a sorted T cell fraction (not recorded which). The chain couples TRBV10-3 to TRBJ2-5; maybe TRBD2 (6 bases). The clonotype originates from a female donor with ankylosing spondylitis or in good health (not recorded which). This CDR3 reads CAISDLGRQQETQYF. In nucleotides, the CDR3 is TGTGCCATCAGTGATCTCGGGAGACAACAAGAGACCCAGTACTTC.